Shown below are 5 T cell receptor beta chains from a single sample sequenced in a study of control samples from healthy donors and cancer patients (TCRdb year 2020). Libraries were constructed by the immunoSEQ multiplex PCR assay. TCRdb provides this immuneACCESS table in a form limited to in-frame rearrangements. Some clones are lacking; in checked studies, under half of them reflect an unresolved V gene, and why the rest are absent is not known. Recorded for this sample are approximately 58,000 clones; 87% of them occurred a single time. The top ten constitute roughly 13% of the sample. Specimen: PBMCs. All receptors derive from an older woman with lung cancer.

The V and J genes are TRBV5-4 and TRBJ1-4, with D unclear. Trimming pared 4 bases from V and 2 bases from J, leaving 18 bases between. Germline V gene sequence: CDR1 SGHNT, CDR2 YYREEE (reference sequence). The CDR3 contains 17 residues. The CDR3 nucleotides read TGTGCCAGCAGCCTCGGAGGTCGGGTTTCGACTAATGAAAAACTGTTTTTT. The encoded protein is CASSLGGRVSTNEKLFF. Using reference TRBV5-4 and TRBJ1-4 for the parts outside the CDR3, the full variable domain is ETGVTQSPTHLIKTRGQQVTLRCSSQSGHNTVSWYQQALGQGPQFIFQYYREEENGRGNFPPRFSGLQFPNYSSELNVNALELDDSALYLCASSLGGRVSTNEKLFFGSGTQLSVL.

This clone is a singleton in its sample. The CDR3 spells CASSIGVGALYEQYF. The CDR3 nucleotides read TGTGCCAGTAGTATAGGAGTGGGGGCCCTCTACGAGCAGTACTTC. The chain employs TRBV19 and TRBJ2-7, with D perhaps matching TRBD1 (6 bases). The germline gives CDR1 LNHDA, CDR2 SQIVND (reference sequence). Trimming cost V 1 base and J 3 bases, with 13 bases left between them. This CDR3 has 15 residues.

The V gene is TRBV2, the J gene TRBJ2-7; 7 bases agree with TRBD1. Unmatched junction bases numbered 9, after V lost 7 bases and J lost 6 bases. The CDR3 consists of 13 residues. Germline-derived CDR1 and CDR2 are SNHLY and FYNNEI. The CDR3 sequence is CASTGTDLGEQYF. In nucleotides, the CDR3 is TGTGCCAGCACCGGGACAGATTTGGGCGAGCAGTACTTC.

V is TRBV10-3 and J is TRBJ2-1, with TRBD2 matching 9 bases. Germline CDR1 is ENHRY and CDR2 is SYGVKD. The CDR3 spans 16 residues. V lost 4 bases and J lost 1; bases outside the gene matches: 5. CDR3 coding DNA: TGTGCCATCAGTGTCCTAGCGGGGAGTTCCTACAATGAGCAGTTCTTC. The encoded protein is CAISVLAGSSYNEQFF.

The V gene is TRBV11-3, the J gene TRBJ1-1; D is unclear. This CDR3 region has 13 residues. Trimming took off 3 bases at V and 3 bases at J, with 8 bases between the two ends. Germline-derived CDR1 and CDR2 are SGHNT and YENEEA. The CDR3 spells CASSLRGDTEAFF. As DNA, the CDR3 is TGTGCCAGCAGCTTGCGGGGAGACACTGAAGCTTTCTTT.